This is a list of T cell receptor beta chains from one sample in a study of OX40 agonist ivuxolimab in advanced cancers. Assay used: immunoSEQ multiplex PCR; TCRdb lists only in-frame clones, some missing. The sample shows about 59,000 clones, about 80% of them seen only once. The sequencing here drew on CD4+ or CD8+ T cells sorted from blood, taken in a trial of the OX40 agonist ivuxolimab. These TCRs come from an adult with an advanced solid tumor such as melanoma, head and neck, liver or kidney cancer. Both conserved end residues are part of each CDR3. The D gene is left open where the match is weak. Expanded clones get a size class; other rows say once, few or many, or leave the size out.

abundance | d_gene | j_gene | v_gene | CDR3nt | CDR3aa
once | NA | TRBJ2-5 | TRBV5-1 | TGCGCCACCATCCAGGGACAATCTATCGATAATCAAGAGACCCAGTACTTC | CATIQGQSIDNQETQYF
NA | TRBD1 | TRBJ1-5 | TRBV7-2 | TGTGCCAGCAGCCCAGGGGGTTGGGGGCAGCCCCAGCATTTT | CASSPGGWGQPQHF
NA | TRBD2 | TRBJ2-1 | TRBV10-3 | TGTGCCATCAGTGATTGGGCGGGGGGTCCGAGTAGCTCCTACAATGAGCAGTTCTTC | CAISDWAGGPSSSYNEQFF
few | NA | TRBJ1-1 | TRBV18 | TGTGCCAGCTCACCACAGGGAGGAGTTTCGAACACTGAAGCTTTCTTT | CASSPQGGVSNTEAFF
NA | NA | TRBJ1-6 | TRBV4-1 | TGCGCCAGCAGCCAGGCACCCGTAGGGTCCTATAATTCACCCCTCCACTTT | CASSQAPVGSYNSPLHF
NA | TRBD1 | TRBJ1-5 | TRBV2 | TGTGCCAGCAAAGAACCGGGACAGGGGCTCAATCAGCCCCAGCATTTT | CASKEPGQGLNQPQHF
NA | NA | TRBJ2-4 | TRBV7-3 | TGTGCCAGCAGCTTTGGGAGTGGGGACATTCAGTACTTC | CASSFGSGDIQYF
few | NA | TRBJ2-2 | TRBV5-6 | TGTGCCAGCAGCTCAGTAGGTTCGGAGCTGTTTTTT | CASSSVGSELFF
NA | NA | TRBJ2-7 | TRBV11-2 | TGTGCCAGCAGCTTGGACTCACACTGGCAGTACTTC | CASSLDSHWQYF
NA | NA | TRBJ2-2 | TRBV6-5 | TGTGCCAGCAGTTACTGGGGGACCTCGAACACCGGGGAGCTGTTTTTT | CASSYWGTSNTGELFF
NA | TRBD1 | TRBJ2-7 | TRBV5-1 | TGCGCCAGCAGCTTGCGGACAGGGGCCGACGAGCAGTACTTC | CASSLRTGADEQYF
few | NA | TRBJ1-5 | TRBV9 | TGTGCCAGCAGCGTTACGCCCGATCAGCCCCAGCATTTT | CASSVTPDQPQHF
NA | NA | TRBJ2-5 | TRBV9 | TGTGCCAGCAGCGATCAGGCAACCCGGGGGGAGACCCAGTACTTC | CASSDQATRGETQYF
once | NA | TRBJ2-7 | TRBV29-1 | TGCAGCGTTGTTGGGACCTACGAGCAGTACTTC | CSVVGTYEQYF
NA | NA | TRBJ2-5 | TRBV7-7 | TGTGCTAGCAGCTTAGGGTCTGGCCAAGAGACCCAGTACTTC | CASSLGSGQETQYF
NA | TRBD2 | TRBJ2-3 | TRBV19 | TGTGCCAGTGGGGCGACTAGCGGGCCCCTTCGTAGGCAGTATTTT | CASGATSGPLRRQYF
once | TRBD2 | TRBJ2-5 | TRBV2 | TGTGCCAGCAGGCAAGGACTAGCGGGGGGGCCGCTTCAAGAGACCCAGTACTTC | CASRQGLAGGPLQETQYF
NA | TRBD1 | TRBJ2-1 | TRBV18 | TGTGCCAGCTCACCGGCGCAGGGGGCTGTCAATGAGCAGTTCTTC | CASSPAQGAVNEQFF
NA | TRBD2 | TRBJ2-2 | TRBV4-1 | TGCGCCAGCAGCCAAGAAGGGGAGGGCGGCGGGGAGCTGTTTTTT | CASSQEGEGGGELFF
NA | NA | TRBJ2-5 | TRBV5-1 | TGCGCCAGCAATTCTGCTGGGGCCAATCCTCAAGAGACCCAGTACTTC | CASNSAGANPQETQYF
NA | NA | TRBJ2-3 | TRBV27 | TGTGCCAGCATCTCGGGGGTCACAGATACGCAGTATTTT | CASISGVTDTQYF
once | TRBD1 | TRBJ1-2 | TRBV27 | TGTGCCAGCAGTTCACAGGGGAGCTATGGCTACACCTTC | CASSSQGSYGYTF
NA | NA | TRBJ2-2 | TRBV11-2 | TGTGCCAGCAGCTTAGTCTCAGGGGCGAGCACCGGGGAGCTGTTTTTT | CASSLVSGASTGELFF
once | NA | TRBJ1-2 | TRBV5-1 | TGCGCCAGCAGCCCGGGATTTTACAACTATGGCTACACCTTC | CASSPGFYNYGYTF
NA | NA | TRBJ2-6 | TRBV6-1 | TGTGCCAGCAGTGGAGGGTGGACTGGGGCCAACGTCCTGACTTTC | CASSGGWTGANVLTF
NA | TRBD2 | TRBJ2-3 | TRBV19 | TGTGCCACTCGACTAGCGGGAGAGAGTTTAGATACGCAGTATTTT | CATRLAGESLDTQYF
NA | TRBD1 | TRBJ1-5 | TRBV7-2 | TGTGCCAGCAGCCAGACAGGGGATCAGCCCCAGCATTTT | CASSQTGDQPQHF
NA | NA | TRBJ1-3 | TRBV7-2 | TGTGCCAGCTCTTGGGGGGGCGCGGGTGGAAACACCATATATTTT | CASSWGGAGGNTIYF
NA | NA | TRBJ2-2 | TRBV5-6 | TGTGCCAGCAGCCTGTACGGGGTCTCGAACACCGGGGAGCTGTTTTTT | CASSLYGVSNTGELFF
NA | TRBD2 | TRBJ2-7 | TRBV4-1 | TGCGCCAGCAGTTGGGGCCCAGGGACTAGCGGCGCTCAAAGAGAGCAGTACTTC | CASSWGPGTSGAQREQYF
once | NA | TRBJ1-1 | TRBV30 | TGTGCCTGGGAAAGACAGATGAACACTGAAGCTTTCTTT | CAWERQMNTEAFF
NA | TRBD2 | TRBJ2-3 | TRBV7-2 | TGTGCCAGCAGCTTAGAACGACTAGCGGGAAGCACAGATACGCAGTATTTT | CASSLERLAGSTDTQYF
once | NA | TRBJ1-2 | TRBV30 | TGTGCCAGGAACGGTCTGAACTATGGCTACACCTTC | CARNGLNYGYTF
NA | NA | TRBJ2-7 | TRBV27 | TGTGCCAGCACGAGCAGTAGCGGTATAGGCTACGAGCAGTACTTC | CASTSSSGIGYEQYF
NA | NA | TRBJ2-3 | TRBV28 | TGTGTCGTGGGTGGGAGCACAGATACGCAGTATTTT | CVVGGSTDTQYF
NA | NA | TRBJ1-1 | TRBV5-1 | TGCGCCAGCAGCTTGGAGGCAGGTACTTACACTGAAGCTTTCTTT | CASSLEAGTYTEAFF